Listed below are T cell receptor beta chains from one sample, sequenced in a study of shared clonotypes between healthy human individuals. The method was immunoSEQ multiplex PCR; TCRdb's version includes in-frame clones alone and lacks a portion of them. The data hold about 2.1 million clones, with around 95% observed a single time. Source material: naive CD8+ T cells from PBMCs. These receptors originate from a man between 18 and 29 years old in good health. Some clones in this sample may be carry-over from other donors' samples. CDR3s include the opening cysteine and the closing phenylalanine or tryptophan. Fields, in order: J gene, V gene, CDR3 length, CDR3 protein.

j_call: TRBJ2-1; v_call: TRBV11-2; cdr3_length: 16; cdr3_aa: CASSFNWDPRNNEQFF
j_call: TRBJ1-4; v_call: TRBV11-2; cdr3_length: 15; cdr3_aa: CASSPRDGLDEKLFF
j_call: TRBJ2-1; v_call: TRBV11-3; cdr3_length: 15; cdr3_aa: CASSFAGRSGGEQFF
j_call: TRBJ2-1; v_call: TRBV9; cdr3_length: 13; cdr3_aa: CASSEWTGYEQFF
j_call: TRBJ1-1; v_call: TRBV28; cdr3_length: 13; cdr3_aa: CASSTYRGTEAFF
j_call: TRBJ2-3; v_call: TRBV11-2; cdr3_length: 16; cdr3_aa: CASTLGGALDPDTQYF
j_call: TRBJ2-1; v_call: TRBV28; cdr3_length: 16; cdr3_aa: CASSSSQGLLYNEQFF
j_call: TRBJ2-6; v_call: TRBV7-9; cdr3_length: 16; cdr3_aa: CASSPAGGAGANVLTF
j_call: TRBJ1-1; v_call: TRBV19; cdr3_length: 13; cdr3_aa: CASSIVGDTEAFF
j_call: TRBJ1-1; v_call: TRBV6-6; cdr3_length: 12; cdr3_aa: CASSSQDHEAFF
j_call: TRBJ1-2; v_call: TRBV28; cdr3_length: 16; cdr3_aa: CASSFSRRGSGGGYTF
j_call: TRBJ2-2; v_call: TRBV13; cdr3_length: 14; cdr3_aa: CASTHGEGLRELFF
j_call: TRBJ2-7; v_call: TRBV27; cdr3_length: 12; cdr3_aa: CASSANPYEQYF
j_call: TRBJ1-1; v_call: TRBV11-2; cdr3_length: 17; cdr3_aa: CASSRHILNVMNTEAFF
j_call: TRBJ2-1; v_call: TRBV13; cdr3_length: 18; cdr3_aa: CASSPDLNSRGAYNEQFF
j_call: TRBJ1-2; v_call: TRBV25-1; cdr3_length: 16; cdr3_aa: CASSLYGTGKNYGYTF
j_call: TRBJ2-3; v_call: TRBV11-2; cdr3_length: 12; cdr3_aa: CASSDLEPTQYF
j_call: TRBJ2-1; v_call: TRBV28; cdr3_length: 15; cdr3_aa: CASRYDRGQYNEQFF
j_call: TRBJ2-5; v_call: TRBV4-1; cdr3_length: 14; cdr3_aa: CASSQGTRGETQYF
j_call: TRBJ1-1; v_call: TRBV5-5; cdr3_length: 13; cdr3_aa: CASSPRGSTEAFF
j_call: TRBJ2-2; v_call: TRBV5-6; cdr3_length: 16; cdr3_aa: CASSLRGVLNTGELFF
j_call: TRBJ1-2; v_call: TRBV27; cdr3_length: 16; cdr3_aa: CASSLSLTGGGYGYTF
j_call: TRBJ1-2; v_call: TRBV28; cdr3_length: 11; cdr3_aa: CASRKGYGYTF
j_call: TRBJ2-3; v_call: TRBV5-5; cdr3_length: 16; cdr3_aa: CASSLVGQDLTDTQYF
j_call: TRBJ1-5; v_call: TRBV28; cdr3_length: 14; cdr3_aa: CASSLSFLNQPQHF
j_call: TRBJ2-2; v_call: TRBV14; cdr3_length: 17; cdr3_aa: CASSQELAGGPTGELFF
j_call: TRBJ1-3; v_call: TRBV7-9; cdr3_length: 10; cdr3_aa: CASSLNTIYF
j_call: TRBJ2-1; v_call: TRBV11-2; cdr3_length: 17; cdr3_aa: CASRHGPVGRSYNEQFF
j_call: TRBJ2-1; v_call: TRBV4-1; cdr3_length: 15; cdr3_aa: CASSPTSRSYNEQFF
j_call: TRBJ2-5; v_call: TRBV27; cdr3_length: 13; cdr3_aa: CASSLGGLGAQYF
j_call: TRBJ1-1; v_call: TRBV13; cdr3_length: 16; cdr3_aa: CASSLWGAGGNTEAFF
j_call: TRBJ2-2; v_call: TRBV7-3; cdr3_length: 15; cdr3_aa: CASSLRAGRTGELFF